These T cell receptor beta chains were read from a single sample in a study of T cell repertoires in cytomegalovirus infection. Their antigens are not known. From the reads, TCRdb called clonotypes with MiXCR, one entry per CDR3 protein. The data show 35,000 to 55,000 distinct CDR3 sequences, with roughly 19% seen just once and about 53% held by the top ten. The source was CD8+ T cells from cultured PBMCs, collected from culture after CMV antigen stimulation. These receptors all come from a human donor in good health (CMV status not recorded). Some clones in this sample may be carry-over from other donors' samples. Both conserved end residues are part of each CDR3. Fields, in order: V gene, clone size, J gene, CDR3 length, D gene, CDR3 DNA, CDR3 protein. D genes are given only for firm matches. The size entry is marked missing in some rows and otherwise reads once, few, many or a size class.

v_gene: TRBV7-2; abundance: many; j_gene: TRBJ1-3; len: 14; d_gene: .; CDR3nt: TGTGCCAGCAGCCCGACCTACTCTGGAAACACCATATATTTT; CDR3aa: CASSPTYSGNTIYF
v_gene: TRBV5-6; abundance: .; j_gene: TRBJ2-5; len: 13; d_gene: .; CDR3nt: TGTGCCAGCCAGGACGGTTACCAAGAGACCCAGTACTTC; CDR3aa: CASQDGYQETQYF
v_gene: TRBV12-3/TRBV12-4; abundance: .; j_gene: TRBJ1-1; len: 13; d_gene: .; CDR3nt: TGTGCCAGCAGTTTAGCGGCGAACACTGAAGCTTTCTTT; CDR3aa: CASSLAANTEAFF
v_gene: TRBV30; abundance: .; j_gene: TRBJ1-1; len: 13; d_gene: .; CDR3nt: TGTGCCTGGAGTGTATGGGCGAACACTGAAGCTTTCTTT; CDR3aa: CAWSVWANTEAFF
v_gene: TRBV7-7; abundance: many; j_gene: TRBJ2-3; len: 13; d_gene: .; CDR3nt: TGTGCCAGCAGCTTCGGGGAGGCAGATACGCAGTATTTT; CDR3aa: CASSFGEADTQYF
v_gene: TRBV12-3/TRBV12-4; abundance: .; j_gene: TRBJ2-3; len: 15; d_gene: TRBD2; CDR3nt: TGTGCCAGCAGCCCTGTCGGGGGGGGCGAAGATACGCAGTATTTT; CDR3aa: CASSPVGGGEDTQYF
v_gene: TRBV6-6; abundance: .; j_gene: TRBJ2-5; len: 23; d_gene: TRBD1; CDR3nt: TGTGCCAGCAGTTACCCCAATACCCCTCGGACAGGGGCGTATTTCGTTGGAAAAGAGACCCAGTACTTC; CDR3aa: CASSYPNTPRTGAYFVGKETQYF
v_gene: TRBV9; abundance: few; j_gene: TRBJ2-3; len: 13; d_gene: .; CDR3nt: TGTGCCAGCAGCGGGGGGGCCGCAGATACGCAGTATTTT; CDR3aa: CASSGGAADTQYF
v_gene: TRBV7-8; abundance: many; j_gene: TRBJ1-1; len: 16; d_gene: .; CDR3nt: TGTGCCAGCAGCTCGTATCTGGACTCCTTGAACACTGAAGCTTTCTTT; CDR3aa: CASSSYLDSLNTEAFF
v_gene: TRBV7-6; abundance: many; j_gene: TRBJ1-2; len: 15; d_gene: .; CDR3nt: TGTGCCAGCAGCCCACGGACAGCCGGGGGTGATGGCTACACCTTC; CDR3aa: CASSPRTAGGDGYTF
v_gene: TRBV12-3/TRBV12-4; abundance: many; j_gene: TRBJ2-6; len: 17; d_gene: TRBD1; CDR3nt: TGTGCCAGCAGTCCTCAGGGGGTACTAGGTGGGGCCAACGTCCTGACTTTC; CDR3aa: CASSPQGVLGGANVLTF
v_gene: TRBV29-1; abundance: .; j_gene: TRBJ1-2; len: 11; d_gene: TRBD1; CDR3nt: TGCAGCGTTGAGGACAGGGAGGGCTACACCTTC; CDR3aa: CSVEDREGYTF
v_gene: TRBV20-1; abundance: many; j_gene: TRBJ1-2; len: 13; d_gene: .; CDR3nt: TGCAGTGCGCGCCGGGACGCAAGATATGGCTACACCTTC; CDR3aa: CSARRDARYGYTF
v_gene: TRBV27; abundance: .; j_gene: TRBJ1-2; len: 12; d_gene: TRBD1; CDR3nt: TGTGCCAGCTCCCAGGGGGACTATGGCTACACCTTC; CDR3aa: CASSQGDYGYTF
v_gene: TRBV7-2; abundance: many; j_gene: TRBJ2-2; len: 18; d_gene: .; CDR3nt: TGTGCCAGCAGCAGCCTACCGCGTCGAAAACCGAACACCGGGGAGCTGTTTTTT; CDR3aa: CASSSLPRRKPNTGELFF